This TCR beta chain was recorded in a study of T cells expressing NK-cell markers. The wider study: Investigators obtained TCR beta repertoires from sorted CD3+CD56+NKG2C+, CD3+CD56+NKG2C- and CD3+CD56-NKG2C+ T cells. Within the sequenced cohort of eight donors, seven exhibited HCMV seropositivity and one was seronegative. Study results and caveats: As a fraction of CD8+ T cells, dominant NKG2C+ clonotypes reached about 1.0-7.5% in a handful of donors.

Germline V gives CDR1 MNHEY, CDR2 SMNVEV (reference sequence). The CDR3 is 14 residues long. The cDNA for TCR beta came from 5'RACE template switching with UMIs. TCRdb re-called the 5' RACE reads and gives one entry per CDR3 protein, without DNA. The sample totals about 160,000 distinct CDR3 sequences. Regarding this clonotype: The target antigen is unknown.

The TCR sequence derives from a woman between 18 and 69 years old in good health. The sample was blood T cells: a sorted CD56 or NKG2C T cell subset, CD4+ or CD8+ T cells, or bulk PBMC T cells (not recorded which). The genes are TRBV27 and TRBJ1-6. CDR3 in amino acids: CASGKRRDNSPLHF.